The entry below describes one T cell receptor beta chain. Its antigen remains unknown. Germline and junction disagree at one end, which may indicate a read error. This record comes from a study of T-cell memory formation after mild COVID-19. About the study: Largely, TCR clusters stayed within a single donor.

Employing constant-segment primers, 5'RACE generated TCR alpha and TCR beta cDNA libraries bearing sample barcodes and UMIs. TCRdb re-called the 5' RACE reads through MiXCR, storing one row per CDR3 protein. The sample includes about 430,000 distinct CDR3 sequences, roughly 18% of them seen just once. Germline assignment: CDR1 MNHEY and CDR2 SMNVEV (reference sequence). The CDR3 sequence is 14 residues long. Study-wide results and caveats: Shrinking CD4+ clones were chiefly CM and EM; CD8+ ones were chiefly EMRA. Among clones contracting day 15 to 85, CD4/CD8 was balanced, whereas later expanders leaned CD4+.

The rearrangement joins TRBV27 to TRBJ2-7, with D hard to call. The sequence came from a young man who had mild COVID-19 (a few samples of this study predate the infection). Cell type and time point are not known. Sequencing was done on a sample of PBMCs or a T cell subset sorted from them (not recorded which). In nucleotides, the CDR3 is TGTGCCAGCAGTTTGGTGGGTTCCCACTACGAGAAGTACTTC. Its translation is CASSLVGSHYEKYF.